This is a list of T cell receptor beta chains from one sample in a study of T cell changes during pregnancy in multiple sclerosis. The data were produced by immunoSEQ multiplex PCR, yet TCRdb's version contains in-frame clones alone and is incomplete. Among about 38,000 clones, about 92% were seen once, and the ten largest hold about 5.5%. Sequences were derived from CD8+ T cells from peripheral blood mononuclear cells, sampled in the third trimester of pregnancy. All receptors derive from a female donor with multiple sclerosis, enrolled in a pregnancy study. CDR3s include the opening cysteine and the closing phenylalanine or tryptophan. The order of the fields is J gene, V gene, clone size, D gene, CDR3 DNA, CDR3 protein. D genes are given only for firm matches. Only some rows state a clone size, as once, few, many or a class for expanded clones.

j_call: TRBJ2-7
v_call: TRBV7-8
clone_size: -
d_call: TRBD1
cdr3_nt: TGTGCCAGCAGCCCAGGGCTGGGGACAGGGGGCTACGAGCAGTACTTC
cdr3_aa: CASSPGLGTGGYEQYF

j_call: TRBJ2-2
v_call: TRBV11-1
clone_size: -
d_call: -
cdr3_nt: TGTGCCAGCAGCTTTGTTGTCGCGGGAATGGACACCGGGGAGCTGTTTTTT
cdr3_aa: CASSFVVAGMDTGELFF

j_call: TRBJ2-4
v_call: TRBV4-1
clone_size: -
d_call: -
cdr3_nt: TGCGCCAGCAGCCAAGACAGGGGCAGCTCTGGAAACATTCAGTACTTC
cdr3_aa: CASSQDRGSSGNIQYF

j_call: TRBJ2-1
v_call: TRBV11-2
clone_size: -
d_call: TRBD1
cdr3_nt: TGTGCCAGCAGCTCCGGACAGGGATATCCCAATGAGCAGTTCTTC
cdr3_aa: CASSSGQGYPNEQFF

j_call: TRBJ1-2
v_call: TRBV6-1
clone_size: -
d_call: -
cdr3_nt: TGTGCCAGCAGTGAAGGGGAGGTTGGTGGCTACACCTTC
cdr3_aa: CASSEGEVGGYTF

j_call: TRBJ1-2
v_call: TRBV5-1
clone_size: -
d_call: -
cdr3_nt: TGCGCCAGCAACCTGGGAGAACCGACCTATGGCTACACCTTC
cdr3_aa: CASNLGEPTYGYTF

j_call: TRBJ2-7
v_call: TRBV5-5
clone_size: -
d_call: TRBD1
cdr3_nt: TGTGCCAGCAGCTTGGAGGGACAGACCTACGAGCAGTACTTC
cdr3_aa: CASSLEGQTYEQYF

j_call: TRBJ2-7
v_call: TRBV5-1
clone_size: -
d_call: -
cdr3_nt: TGCGCCAGCAGCCCCCGGACAGTGGCGAGTTCCTACGAGCAGTACTTC
cdr3_aa: CASSPRTVASSYEQYF

j_call: TRBJ2-7
v_call: TRBV6-5
clone_size: -
d_call: -
cdr3_nt: TGTGCCAGCAGTTATGGGCCCTTTTCCAGCGAGCAGTACTTC
cdr3_aa: CASSYGPFSSEQYF

j_call: TRBJ2-7
v_call: TRBV30
clone_size: -
d_call: -
cdr3_nt: TGTGCCTGGAGACCAGGGGACTCCTACGAGCAGTACTTC
cdr3_aa: CAWRPGDSYEQYF

j_call: TRBJ2-1
v_call: TRBV27
clone_size: -
d_call: TRBD1
cdr3_nt: TGTGCCAGCAGTCCACGGGACAGGGGGCGACATGAGCAGTTCTTC
cdr3_aa: CASSPRDRGRHEQFF

j_call: TRBJ2-7
v_call: TRBV15
clone_size: -
d_call: -
cdr3_nt: TGTGCCACCGCAGCCGAGGGGGAACCTGCCTACGAGCAGTACTTC
cdr3_aa: CATAAEGEPAYEQYF

j_call: TRBJ1-1
v_call: TRBV7-3
clone_size: -
d_call: -
cdr3_nt: TGTGCCAGCAGCTTAACGGTAGAGAACACTGAAGCTTTCTTT
cdr3_aa: CASSLTVENTEAFF

j_call: TRBJ2-7
v_call: TRBV6-6
clone_size: -
d_call: -
cdr3_nt: TGTGCCAGCAGTTGGCCAGGGGTGTTCTACGAGCAGTACTTC
cdr3_aa: CASSWPGVFYEQYF

j_call: TRBJ2-2
v_call: TRBV5-6
clone_size: -
d_call: TRBD2
cdr3_nt: TGTGCTACCGGGGTCCGGCGGGAGCCCGTCACCGGGGAGCTGTTTTTT
cdr3_aa: CATGVRREPVTGELFF

j_call: TRBJ1-2
v_call: TRBV29-1
clone_size: -
d_call: TRBD1
cdr3_nt: TGCAGCGCCGACGGGACAGGGGACTATGGCTACACCTTC
cdr3_aa: CSADGTGDYGYTF

j_call: TRBJ1-1
v_call: TRBV7-9
clone_size: -
d_call: -
cdr3_nt: TGTGCCAGCAGGGCCCCCCAAGGGCGGGCGCCTGAAGCTTTCTTT
cdr3_aa: CASRAPQGRAPEAFF

j_call: TRBJ1-4
v_call: TRBV15
clone_size: -
d_call: TRBD1
cdr3_nt: TGTGCCACCAGCAGCCGAGACAGGGGGCTAACTAATGAAAAACTGTTTTTT
cdr3_aa: CATSSRDRGLTNEKLFF

j_call: TRBJ2-7
v_call: TRBV6-5
clone_size: -
d_call: TRBD2
cdr3_nt: TGTGCCAGCAGTTACTCGTCTTCGGGACTAGCTTACGAGCAGTACTTC
cdr3_aa: CASSYSSSGLAYEQYF

j_call: TRBJ2-1
v_call: TRBV28
clone_size: -
d_call: -
cdr3_nt: TGTGCCAGCACCTCGAGGGGGGGCTACAATGAGCAGTTCTTC
cdr3_aa: CASTSRGGYNEQFF

j_call: TRBJ2-5
v_call: TRBV5-4
clone_size: -
d_call: TRBD2
cdr3_nt: TGTGCCAGCAGCTTGGAGGCTGAGCGGGAGATCCGAGAGACCCAGTACTTC
cdr3_aa: CASSLEAEREIRETQYF

j_call: TRBJ2-5
v_call: TRBV28
clone_size: -
d_call: -
cdr3_nt: TGTGCCAGCAGTAGTCAGAAAGAGACCCAGTACTTC
cdr3_aa: CASSSQKETQYF

j_call: TRBJ2-5
v_call: TRBV6-6
clone_size: -
d_call: TRBD2
cdr3_nt: TGTGCCAGCACCCACCGCCCTAGCGGGATAGAGACCCAGTACTTC
cdr3_aa: CASTHRPSGIETQYF

j_call: TRBJ2-2
v_call: TRBV7-9
clone_size: -
d_call: TRBD2
cdr3_nt: TGTGCCAGCAGCTTTGCTGGACTAGCGTACACCGGGGAGCTGTTTTTT
cdr3_aa: CASSFAGLAYTGELFF

j_call: TRBJ1-2
v_call: TRBV15
clone_size: -
d_call: -
cdr3_nt: TGTGCCACCAGCAGAGATGTAGAGGGCTATGGCTACACCTTC
cdr3_aa: CATSRDVEGYGYTF

j_call: TRBJ1-1
v_call: TRBV6-1
clone_size: -
d_call: -
cdr3_nt: TGTGCCAGCAGCTCGGGTACCACTGAAGCTTTCTTT
cdr3_aa: CASSSGTTEAFF

j_call: TRBJ1-2
v_call: TRBV19
clone_size: -
d_call: -
cdr3_nt: TGTGCCAGTAGTTCGACAGAAAACTATGGCTACACCTTC
cdr3_aa: CASSSTENYGYTF

j_call: TRBJ2-6
v_call: TRBV9
clone_size: -
d_call: TRBD1
cdr3_nt: TGTGCCAGCAGCCCTCCACGGCAGGGGGATCACGCTGGGGCCAACGTCCTGACTTTC
cdr3_aa: CASSPPRQGDHAGANVLTF

j_call: TRBJ1-1
v_call: TRBV15
clone_size: -
d_call: TRBD1
cdr3_nt: TGTGCCACCAGTTTGGACAGGGGGCATACTGAAGCTTTCTTT
cdr3_aa: CATSLDRGHTEAFF

j_call: TRBJ2-1
v_call: TRBV4-1
clone_size: -
d_call: TRBD2
cdr3_nt: TGCGCCAGCAGCCAGGCAAGCGGGAGGTCCTACAATGAGCAGTTCTTC
cdr3_aa: CASSQASGRSYNEQFF

j_call: TRBJ1-4
v_call: TRBV27
clone_size: -
d_call: -
cdr3_nt: TGTGCCAGCAGTTTAACCCGTTGGCCTGAAAAACTGTTTTTT
cdr3_aa: CASSLTRWPEKLFF

j_call: TRBJ2-7
v_call: TRBV7-9
clone_size: -
d_call: -
cdr3_nt: TGTGCCAGCAGCCCACGGGACTGGGACTCCTACGAGCAGTACTTC
cdr3_aa: CASSPRDWDSYEQYF

j_call: TRBJ1-2
v_call: TRBV4-2
clone_size: few
d_call: TRBD1
cdr3_nt: TGTGCCAGCAGCCTCCCGACAGGGAGCGGCTACACCTTC
cdr3_aa: CASSLPTGSGYTF

j_call: TRBJ2-5
v_call: TRBV7-9
clone_size: -
d_call: -
cdr3_nt: TGTGCCAGCAGACGGACAGACAAAGAGACCCAGTACTTC
cdr3_aa: CASRRTDKETQYF

j_call: TRBJ2-2
v_call: TRBV5-6
clone_size: -
d_call: -
cdr3_nt: TGTGCCAGCAGCTTGGGCCGAGAAGATGCGAACACCGGGGAGCTGTTTTTT
cdr3_aa: CASSLGREDANTGELFF

j_call: TRBJ2-7
v_call: TRBV15
clone_size: once
d_call: TRBD1
cdr3_nt: TGTGCCACCAGCAGCTTCCGGACAGGGACCTACGAGCAGTACTTC
cdr3_aa: CATSSFRTGTYEQYF

j_call: TRBJ2-1
v_call: TRBV29-1
clone_size: -
d_call: -
cdr3_nt: TGCAGCGTTGAAGACTTGGAGATAAGCTCCTACAATGAGCAGTTCTTC
cdr3_aa: CSVEDLEISSYNEQFF

j_call: TRBJ2-7
v_call: TRBV7-2
clone_size: -
d_call: -
cdr3_nt: TGTGCCAGCAGCTTAGAGGCGGAACCCTACGAGCAGTACTTC
cdr3_aa: CASSLEAEPYEQYF

j_call: TRBJ2-5
v_call: TRBV5-4
clone_size: -
d_call: -
cdr3_nt: TGTGCCAGCAGCTTACTAGCTGGAGAGGAAGAGACCCAGTACTTC
cdr3_aa: CASSLLAGEEETQYF

j_call: TRBJ1-4
v_call: TRBV11-3
clone_size: once
d_call: TRBD1
cdr3_nt: TGTGCCAGCAGCTTAGTGGGACAGGGCGATGAAAAACTGTTTTTT
cdr3_aa: CASSLVGQGDEKLFF

j_call: TRBJ1-4
v_call: TRBV15
clone_size: -
d_call: TRBD1
cdr3_nt: TGTGCCACCAGCAGAGCCCAGGGGGAGGAACATGAAAAACTGTTTTTT
cdr3_aa: CATSRAQGEEHEKLFF